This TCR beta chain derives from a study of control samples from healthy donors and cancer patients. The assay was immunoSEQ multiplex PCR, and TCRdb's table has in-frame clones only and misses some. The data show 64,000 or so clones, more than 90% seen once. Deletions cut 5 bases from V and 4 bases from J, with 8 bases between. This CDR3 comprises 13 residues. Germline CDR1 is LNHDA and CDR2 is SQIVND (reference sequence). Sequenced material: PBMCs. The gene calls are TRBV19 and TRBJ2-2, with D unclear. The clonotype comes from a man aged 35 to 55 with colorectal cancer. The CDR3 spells CASSWQATGELFF. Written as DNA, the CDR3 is TGTGCCAGTAGTTGGCAGGCCACCGGGGAGCTGTTTTTT.